This TCR beta chain was found in a study of PD-1 blockade in classical Hodgkin lymphoma. Overall study results and limits: Diversity in CD4+ TCRs, unlike that measured in CD8+ TCRs, had risen significantly by C4D1. Why the repertoires differ is still unclear, perhaps disease activity or prior therapy.

Relapse was seen in all patients after autologous stem cell transplantation, and brentuximab vedotin exposure was variable. Sequencing was performed with immunoSEQ multiplex PCR; in TCRdb, only in-frame clones are kept and a portion is missing. The sample records roughly 92,000 clones, roughly 92% being singletons. Trimming removed 6 bases from V and 1 base from J, with 22 bases in between. Germline lookup yields CDR1 MDHEN and CDR2 SYDVKM. The CDR3 is 18 amino acids. Regarding this clone: As yet, its antigen is unknown.

The TCR comes from a human donor with classical Hodgkin lymphoma. The input for sequencing was peripheral blood mononuclear cells (PBMCs), taken at baseline. V and J are TRBV28 and TRBJ2-1; D might be TRBD1 (6 bases). The CDR3: CASRGAGKVVRSYNEQFF. The CDR3, as DNA: TGTGCCAGCAGGGGGGCAGGGAAAGTAGTACGGTCCTACAATGAGCAGTTCTTC.